The present TCR beta chain was sequenced within a study of Graves' ophthalmopathy and Graves' hyperthyroidism. The overall study: Peripheral blood was obtained at first diagnosis, ahead of any treatment. Study-level points and caveats: Prediction of ophthalmopathy progression reached less than 71% sensitivity and 72.22% specificity. A model built from 13 signatures distinguished ophthalmopathy from stable hyperthyroidism with roughly 90% sensitivity and approximately 82% specificity.

RNA transcripts yielded amplified TCR beta CDR3 regions. Second-round multiplex PCR came after first-round RT-PCR with HTBI primers. TCRdb reprocessed the multiplex PCR reads with MiXCR, giving one entry per CDR3 protein. The data contain approximately 41,000 distinct CDR3 sequences, about 51% of them singletons. This clonotype was detected only once. What it binds is not known. The CDR3 length is 12 residues. Germline V CDR1 and CDR2: GTSNPN, SVGIG (reference sequence). The V gene lost 2 bases and the J gene lost 12 bases, with 16 bases spanning the gap. Ophthalmopathy in the donors was of moderate-to-severe activity, with CAS ≥3, NOSPECS ≥4 and duration under 3 months.

This receptor was obtained from an adult man with Graves' ophthalmopathy. Sequenced sample: peripheral blood. The chain combines TRBV30 with TRBJ1-2, with D tentatively TRBD1 (5 bases). CDR3 sequence: CAWSRGTSGNTF. Written as DNA, the CDR3 is TGTGCCTGGAGTAGAGGGACCTCTGGAAACACCTTC.